Following are 13 T cell receptor beta chains from one sample sequenced in a study of OX40 agonist ivuxolimab in advanced cancers. This table comes from immunoSEQ multiplex PCR, and its TCRdb copy is limited to in-frame clones, with some not included. Among 70,000 or so clones listed, nearly 90% were seen once. The sample consisted of CD4+ or CD8+ T cells sorted from blood, taken in a trial of the OX40 agonist ivuxolimab. Receptors were obtained from an adult with an advanced solid tumor such as melanoma, head and neck, liver or kidney cancer.

The chain carries TRBV28 and TRBJ2-7; TRBD2 agrees at 7 bases. CDR3 length: 15 residues. V lost 6 bases, J lost 3 bases, and 11 bases stayed unmatched. Germline V gene data show CDR1 as MDHEN and CDR2 as SYDVKM. The CDR3 coding sequence is TGTGCCAGCAGAGGCGGGGCGGGAGACTACTACGAGCAGTACTTC. It specifies CASRGGAGDYYEQYF.

The chain carries TRBV7-3 and TRBJ2-2, with 8 bases aligning to TRBD1. Germline V gives CDR1 SGHTA, CDR2 FQGTGA. CDR3 length: 16 amino acids. The ends lost 1 base at V and 5 bases at J; junction bases unmatched: 6. The CDR3, as DNA: TGTGCCAGCAGCTTAAAAGAGACAGGGGCAACCGGGGAGCTGTTTTTT. This gives the protein CASSLKETGATGELFF.

The genes are TRBV15 and TRBJ2-2; maybe TRBD1 (6 bases). V lost 4 bases, J lost 6 bases, and 9 bases lay in between. Germline CDR1 LNHNV, CDR2 YYDKDF (reference sequence). CDR3 length equals 13 residues. The CDR3 is CATSNRVAGELFF. CDR3 sequence (DNA): TGTGCCACCAGCAACAGGGTGGCCGGGGAGCTGTTTTTT.

This clone came up a few times. This chain joins TRBV4-2 and TRBJ2-2, with TRBD2 matching over 8 bases. Trimming cost V 0 bases and J 6 bases; bases outside gene matches: 6. Looked up from germline, CDR1 is LGHNA and CDR2 is YNFKEQ. The CDR3 length is 16 residues. This CDR3 reads CASSQESGRLSGELFF. The CDR3 DNA reads as TGTGCCAGCAGCCAAGAGAGCGGGAGATTATCCGGGGAGCTGTTTTTT.

Points on this clone: Other DNA sequences within the sample encode an identical CDR3. V usage is TRBV20-1 and J usage is TRBJ2-7; no definite D call. Trimming took off 1 base at V and 2 bases at J, with 3 bases between the two ends. Germline V gene sequence: CDR1 DFQATT, CDR2 SNEGSKA (reference sequence). CDR3 length equals 11 residues. In nucleotides, the CDR3 is TGCAGTGCTAGAGGGACCTACGAGCAGTACTTC. This gives the protein CSARGTYEQYF.

The V gene is TRBV5-6, the J gene TRBJ2-3; 7 bases match TRBD2. Germline values: CDR1 SGHDT, CDR2 YYEEEE. The CDR3 consists of 15 residues. J gave up 2 bases and V 0 bases, and 3 bases lay outside the gene matches. The CDR3 loop is CASSLGLAVTDTQYF. CDR3 in DNA: TGTGCCAGCAGCTTGGGTCTAGCGGTCACAGATACGCAGTATTTT.

V is TRBV7-2 and J is TRBJ1-6; perhaps TRBD1 as D (5 bases). Germline values: CDR1 SGHTA, CDR2 FQGNSA. V gave up 5 bases and J gave up 10 bases, with 15 bases separating them. This CDR3 comprises 14 residues. The CDR3 protein is CASSQGTARSPLHF. CDR3 nucleotides: TGTGCCAGCAGCCAAGGGACCGCACGGTCACCCCTCCACTTT.

The chain employs TRBV5-1 and TRBJ2-1; D not resolved. With 1 base removed from V and 0 bases from J, the gap between germline ends came to 11 bases. The germline gives CDR1 SGHRS, CDR2 YFSETQ. The CDR3 has 16 amino acids. CDR3 nucleotide sequence: TGCGCCAGCAGCTTGAGGGTCCAAAGCTCCTACAATGAGCAGTTCTTC. Amino acids: CASSLRVQSSYNEQFF.

The rearrangement links TRBV4-2 to TRBJ2-7; D is ambiguous. With 1 base removed from V and 0 bases from J, the gap between germline ends came to 13 bases. This CDR3 is 16 amino acids long. CDR1 is LGHNA and CDR2 is YNFKEQ in the germline V gene. CDR3 protein: CASSQGLGSGSYEQYF. The CDR3 DNA reads as TGTGCCAGCAGCCAAGGGTTGGGTTCGGGCTCCTACGAGCAGTACTTC.

The chain recombines TRBV5-1 with TRBJ1-1, with unresolved D. The CDR3 covers 14 residues. The V and J ends lost 1 base and 4 bases respectively, with 11 bases between them. Germline lookup yields CDR1 SGHRS and CDR2 YFSETQ. DNA for the CDR3: TGCGCCAGCAGCTTGATAGGGTCACTCACTGAAGCTTTCTTT. This gives the protein CASSLIGSLTEAFF.

The chain links TRBV28 to TRBJ1-2; tentatively, D is TRBD1 (6 bases). The length of the CDR3 is 13 residues. The germline V gene has CDR1 MDHEN and CDR2 SYDVKM. Trimming shortened V by 2 bases and J by 8 bases, and 12 bases separated the two germline ends. DNA of the CDR3: TGTGCCAGCAGTTTAAGACAGGCCCCCGGCTACACCTTC. Encoded protein: CASSLRQAPGYTF.

The chain is built from TRBV19 and TRBJ2-1; TRBD2 aligns across 13 bases. The CDR3 contains 16 residues. The germline V gene encodes CDR1 LNHDA and CDR2 SQIVND (reference sequence). The ends lost 5 bases at V and 8 bases at J; junction bases unmatched: 9. The DNA of the CDR3 is TGTGCCAGTAGTCCAACCGGGACTAGCGGGATCTATGAGCAGTTCTTC. Protein sequence: CASSPTGTSGIYEQFF.

The V gene is TRBV29-1, the J gene TRBJ2-1, with 11 nucleotides matching TRBD2. Per germline, CDR1 SQVTM and CDR2 ANQGSEA. This CDR3 spans 20 amino acids. Trimming removed 1 base from V and 0 bases from J; junction bases left unmatched: 14. CDR3 sequence: CSVEGSGGGLAGDSYNEQFF. The CDR3 bases are TGCAGCGTTGAAGGATCGGGTGGAGGACTAGCGGGCGACTCCTACAATGAGCAGTTCTTC.